This T cell receptor beta chain was captured in a study of shared clonotypes between healthy human individuals. Clones were read by immunoSEQ multiplex PCR, and TCRdb kept only the in-frame ones, dropping some. The sample holds 950,000 to 1,300,000 clones; 65% to 80% are singletons and the top ten take 1.4% to 1.5%. Findings and limits, study-wide: The generation probabilities recorded for non-shared clonotypes fell below those of clonotypes shared by all four donors.

In the case of this clone: Its antigen is still unknown. Other DNA sequences in the sample encode the same CDR3.

The ends were cut back, 1 base at V and 6 bases at J, with 9 bases in the middle. CDR1 is KGHSH, CDR2 LQKENI, per germline. The CDR3 extends over 14 amino acids. Naive CD45RA+ and memory CD45RA-negative subsets were split from CD4+ cells. The V and J genes are TRBV18 and TRBJ2-2, with D possibly being TRBD1 (5 bases). Specimen: memory CD4+ T cells sorted from blood. As for subset: CD45RA-negative fraction. The clonotype comes from a man aged 18-30 years in good health. The CDR3 DNA follows: TGTGCCAGCTCACCACAGCAGGGTGCCGGGGAGCTGTTTTTT. It translates to CASSPQQGAGELFF.